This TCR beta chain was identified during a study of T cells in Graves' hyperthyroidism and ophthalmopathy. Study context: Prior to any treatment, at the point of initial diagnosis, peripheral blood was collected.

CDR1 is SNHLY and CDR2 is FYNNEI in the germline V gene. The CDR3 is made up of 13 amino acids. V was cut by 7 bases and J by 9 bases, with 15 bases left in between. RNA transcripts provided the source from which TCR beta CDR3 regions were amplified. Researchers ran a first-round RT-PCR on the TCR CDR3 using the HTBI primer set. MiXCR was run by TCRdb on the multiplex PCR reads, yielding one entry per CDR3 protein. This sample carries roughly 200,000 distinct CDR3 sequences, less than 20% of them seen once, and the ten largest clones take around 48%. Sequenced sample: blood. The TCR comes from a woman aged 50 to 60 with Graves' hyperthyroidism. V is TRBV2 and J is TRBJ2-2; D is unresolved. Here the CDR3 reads CASTLLSLRELFF. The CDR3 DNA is TGTGCCAGCACCTTACTGTCCCTCCGGGAGCTGTTTTTT.